The 16 T cell receptor beta chains listed next were all sequenced from one sample in a study of vaccination and CD4 T cells after COVID-19 (dated by TCRdb to between 2021 and 2024). The protocol used for the library was PCR. The data were produced on an Illumina iSeq 100. At the Johns Hopkins FTIC core, DNA from the cultured CD4+ T cells underwent TCR sequencing with the Oncomine TCR Beta short-read assay. TCRdb itself trimmed the public reads at Q25 with fastp, ran MiXCR and retained productive beta chains. CDR3 protein sequences are deduplicated, and each keeps its most common genes and DNA. This sample comprises about 18,000 distinct CDR3 sequences, about three fifths of them detected only once. The ten largest clones add up to 6.6% of the sample. Their target antigens are unknown. This sample's treatment or condition label indicates: approximately 11-day PBMC culture with coronavirus spike peptide pools or control peptides (ViraFEST assay).

Sequencing was performed on CD4+ T cells from blood, cultured in vitro, taken before SARS-CoV-2 vaccination. The receptors were sampled from a human donor who had recovered from COVID-19.

This clonotype counts as large. The chain is built from TRBV10-3 and TRBJ1-6; D is ambiguous. Germline values: CDR1 ENHRY, CDR2 SYGVKD. The CDR3 extends over 14 amino acids. Trimming removed 2 bases from V and 6 bases from J, with 8 bases in between. In DNA, the CDR3 is TGTGCCATCAGTGAGCGCGGAGGTAATTCACCCCTCCACTTT. This encodes CAISERGGNSPLHF.

V gene TRBV20-1 combines with J gene TRBJ2-1, with 7 positions matching TRBD2. Trimming at V came to 6 bases and at J to 7 bases, leaving 27 bases not matched to a gene. This CDR3 is 19 amino acids long. Germline V lookup: CDR1 DFQATT, CDR2 SNEGSKA (reference sequence). This chain's CDR3 is CSAPRVGLAEGIGGNEQFF. For the CDR3, the DNA is TGCAGTGCCCCCCGCGTCGGCCTAGCGGAGGGGATTGGGGGGAATGAGCAGTTCTTC.

The chain uses TRBV20-1 and TRBJ2-4; D gene uncertain. In germline, CDR1 is DFQATT, CDR2 SNEGSKA (reference sequence). The CDR3 covers 15 residues. Trimming cost V 3 bases and J 0 bases, with 12 bases left between them. CDR3 loop: CSASPSALAKNIQYF. DNA of the CDR3: TGCAGTGCTAGTCCTTCAGCATTAGCCAAAAACATTCAGTACTTC.

The chain recombines TRBV20-1 with TRBJ2-1; 10 bases are shared with TRBD2. J was trimmed by 10 bases and V by 1 base; bases with no gene match: 10. This CDR3 is 15 amino acids long. Germline V lookup: CDR1 DFQATT, CDR2 SNEGSKA (reference sequence). CDR3 sequence reads: CSARGTSGTAREQFF. The CDR3 DNA reads as TGCAGTGCTAGAGGTACTAGCGGGACGGCACGGGAGCAGTTCTTC.

The V gene is TRBV20-1, the J gene TRBJ1-2, with a possible D match to TRBD1 (5 bases). The V end was cut by 7 bases, the J end by 2 bases, with 17 bases between. Per the germline V gene, CDR1 is DFQATT and CDR2 is SNEGSKA (reference sequence). The CDR3 is made up of 14 amino acids. This CDR3 is CSGTYMGGNYGYTF. The CDR3 DNA reads as TGCAGTGGGACATACATGGGTGGAAACTATGGCTACACCTTC.

The table lists this clonotype with a few counts. The chain joins TRBV7-6 to TRBJ2-2, with 10 bases fitting TRBD2. V gave up 5 bases and J gave up 1 base; unmatched junction bases: 4. Germline V gene lookup returns CDR1 SGHVS and CDR2 FNYEAQ. The CDR3 is made up of 16 amino acids. As DNA, the CDR3 is TGTGCCAGCAGCCCCAGGACTAGCGGGAACACCGGGGAGCTGTTTTTT. Translated, it gives CASSPRTSGNTGELFF.

Remarks on this clonotype: A junction boundary mismatches the germline segment, possibly from a read error. The CDR3 is CASSLDKGGGELFF. CDR3 in DNA: TGTGCTAGCAGCTTAGACAAGGGCGGCGGGGAGCTGTTTTTT. The V and J genes are TRBV7-7 and TRBJ2-2; no definite D call. Per germline, CDR1 SSHAT and CDR2 FNYEAQ (reference sequence). The CDR3 consists of 14 residues.

The rearrangement uses TRBV27 and TRBJ2-3, with 7 bases matching TRBD1. Germline V gene data show CDR1 as MNHEY and CDR2 as SMNVEV (reference sequence). With 6 bases clipped from V and 2 bases from J, the junction kept 5 bases outside the gene matches. The CDR3 totals 14 residues. DNA of the CDR3: TGTGCCAGCAGGGACAGGCCGTTCACAGATACGCAGTATTTT. This sequence encodes CASRDRPFTDTQYF.

The chain uses TRBV5-1 and TRBJ2-7; D is uncertain. The germline V gene encodes CDR1 SGHRS and CDR2 YFSETQ. This CDR3 comprises 14 residues. The V end lost 0 bases, the J end lost 3 bases, and 10 bases lay between the germline ends. CDR3 region: CASSLGGILYEQYF. CDR3 nucleotides: TGCGCCAGCAGCTTGGGAGGCATACTCTACGAGCAGTACTTC. Filled out from reference TRBV5-1 and TRBJ2-7, the complete variable domain reads KAGVTQTPRYLIKTRGQQVTLSCSPISGHRSVSWYQQTPGQGLQFLFEYFSETQRNKGNFPGRFSGRQFSNSRSEMNVSTLELGDSALYLCASSLGGILYEQYFGPGTRLTVT.

The rearrangement joins TRBV7-9 to TRBJ2-7; 13 bases are a match to TRBD2. V shed 3 bases, J shed 4 bases, and the junction held 3 bases outside the gene matches. CDR1 is SEHNR, CDR2 FQNEAQ, per germline (reference sequence). CDR3 length: 15 amino acids. The CDR3 nucleotides are TGTGCCAGCAGCTTCGGACTAGCGGGAGTTTACGAGCAGTACTTC. As protein: CASSFGLAGVYEQYF.

The V call is TRBV19, the J call TRBJ2-4; D possibly matches TRBD1 or TRBD2 (7 bases each). This CDR3 has 14 residues. The V gene's germline CDR1 is LNHDA and CDR2 SQIVND (reference sequence). V was pared by 8 bases and J by 6 bases, with 17 bases between. CDR3: CASSSGGGVNIQYF. The DNA of the CDR3 is TGTGCCAGTTCCTCAGGGGGAGGGGTAAACATTCAGTACTTC.

This clonotype has only a few counts. The gene calls are TRBV12-3 or TRBV12-4 and TRBJ1-1; a possible D gene is TRBD1 (6 bases). The CDR3 is made up of 13 amino acids. V gave up 6 bases and J gave up 7 bases, with 15 bases separating them. This CDR3 is CASSSGQQLEAFF. CDR3 sequence (DNA): TGTGCCAGCAGCTCAGGACAGCAGCTTGAAGCTTTCTTT.

CDR3 nucleotide sequence: TGCGCCAGCAGCTTGGACGTAACTTCCTACGAGCAGTACTTC. Residues: CASSLDVTSYEQYF. The chain is built from TRBV5-1 and TRBJ2-7; D gene ambiguous. The CDR3 sequence is 14 residues long. Trimming pared 0 bases from V and 1 base from J, leaving 8 bases between. Germline V gene data show CDR1 as SGHRS and CDR2 as YFSETQ.

This clonotype was detected only a few times. V is TRBV24-1 and J is TRBJ2-5; tentative D call: TRBD1 (6 bases). Germline CDR1 reads KGHDR; CDR2 reads SFDVKD. The CDR3 consists of 14 residues. V lost 1 base and J lost 3, with 8 bases in between. Here the CDR3 reads CATSDFNREETQYF. The CDR3 nucleotides read TGTGCCACCAGTGATTTCAACAGGGAAGAGACCCAGTACTTC.

V and J are TRBV20-1 and TRBJ2-5, with TRBD1 matching 7 bases. Germline CDR1 is DFQATT and CDR2 is SNEGSKA (reference sequence). The CDR3 is 13 residues long. V was pared by 3 bases and J by 5 bases, with 6 bases of the junction left unmatched. The CDR3 DNA is TGCAGTGCTAGGGTACAGGGGACGGAGACCCAGTACTTC. Its translation is CSARVQGTETQYF.

This chain links TRBV20-1 with TRBJ2-1; 8 bases align to TRBD2. V lost 0 bases and J lost 3; bases outside the gene matches: 10. CDR1 is DFQATT, CDR2 SNEGSKA, per germline (reference sequence). This CDR3 region has 17 residues. The CDR3 nucleotides are TGCAGTGCTAGAGATCCCCAGTTAGCGGGATTCTACAATGAGCAGTTCTTC. Translation: CSARDPQLAGFYNEQFF.